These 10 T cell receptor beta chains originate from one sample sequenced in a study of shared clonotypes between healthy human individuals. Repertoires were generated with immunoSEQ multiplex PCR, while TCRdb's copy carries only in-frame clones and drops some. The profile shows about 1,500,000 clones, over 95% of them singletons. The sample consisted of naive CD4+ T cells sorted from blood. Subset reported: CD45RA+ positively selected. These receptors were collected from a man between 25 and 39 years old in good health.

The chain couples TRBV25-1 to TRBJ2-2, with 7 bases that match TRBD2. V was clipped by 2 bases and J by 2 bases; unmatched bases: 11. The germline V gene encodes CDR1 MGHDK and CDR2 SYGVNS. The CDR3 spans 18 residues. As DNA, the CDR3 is TGTGCCAGCAGTGAAAATGAGGAGCGGGGCCGTAACACCGGGGAGCTGTTTTTT. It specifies CASSENEERGRNTGELFF.

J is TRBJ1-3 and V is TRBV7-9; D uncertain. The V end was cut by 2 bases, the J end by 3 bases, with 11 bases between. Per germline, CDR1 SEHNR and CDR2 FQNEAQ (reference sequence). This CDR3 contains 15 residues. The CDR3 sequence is CASSLTTRNGNTIYF. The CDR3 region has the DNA TGTGCCAGCAGCTTAACGACGCGGAATGGAAACACCATATATTTT.

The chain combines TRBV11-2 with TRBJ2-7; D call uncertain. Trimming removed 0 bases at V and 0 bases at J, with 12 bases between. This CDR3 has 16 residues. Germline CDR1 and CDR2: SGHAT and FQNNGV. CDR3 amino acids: CASSLDQWSSSYEQYF. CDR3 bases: TGTGCCAGCAGCTTAGATCAATGGAGCAGCTCCTACGAGCAGTACTTC. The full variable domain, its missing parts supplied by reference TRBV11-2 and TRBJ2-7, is EAGVAQSPRYKIIEKRQSVAFWCNPISGHATLYWYQQILGQGPKLLIQFQNNGVVDDSQLPKDRFSAERLKGVDSTLKIQPAKLEDSAVYLCASSLDQWSSSYEQYFGPGTRLTVT.

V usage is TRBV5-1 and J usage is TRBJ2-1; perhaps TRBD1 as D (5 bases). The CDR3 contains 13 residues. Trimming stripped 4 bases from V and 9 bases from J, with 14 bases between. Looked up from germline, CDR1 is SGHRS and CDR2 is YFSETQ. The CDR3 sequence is CASSPDNMSEQFF. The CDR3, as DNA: TGCGCCAGCAGCCCGGACAACATGAGTGAGCAGTTCTTC.

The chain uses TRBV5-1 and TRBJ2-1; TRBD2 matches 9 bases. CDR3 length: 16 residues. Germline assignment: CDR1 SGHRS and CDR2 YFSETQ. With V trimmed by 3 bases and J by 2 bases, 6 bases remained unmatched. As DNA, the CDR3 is TGCGCCAGCAGCTGGGGAGCGGGGGGCACCTACAATGAGCAGTTCTTC. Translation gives CASSWGAGGTYNEQFF.

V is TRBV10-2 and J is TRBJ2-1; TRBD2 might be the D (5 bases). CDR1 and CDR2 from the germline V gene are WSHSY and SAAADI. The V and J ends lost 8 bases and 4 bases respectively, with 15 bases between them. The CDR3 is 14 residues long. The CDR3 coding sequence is TGCGCCAGCGAGCGGTTACTTTCGTACAATGAGCAGTTCTTC. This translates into CASERLLSYNEQFF.

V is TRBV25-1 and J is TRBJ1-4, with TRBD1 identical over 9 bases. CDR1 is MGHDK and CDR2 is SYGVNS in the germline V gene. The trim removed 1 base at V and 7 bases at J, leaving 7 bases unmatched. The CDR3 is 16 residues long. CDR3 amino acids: CASSEFKGQGGEKLFF. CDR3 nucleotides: TGTGCCAGCAGTGAATTTAAGGGACAGGGAGGTGAAAAACTGTTTTTT.

The CDR3 bases are TGCGCCAGCAGCCAAGATCTCAATGAGCAGTTCTTC. This gives the protein CASSQDLNEQFF. The rearrangement links TRBV4-3 to TRBJ2-1, with D hard to call. Trimming took 0 bases from V and 6 from J, leaving 3 bases between them. CDR3 length: 12 residues. From germline, CDR1 is LGHNA and CDR2 YSLEER.

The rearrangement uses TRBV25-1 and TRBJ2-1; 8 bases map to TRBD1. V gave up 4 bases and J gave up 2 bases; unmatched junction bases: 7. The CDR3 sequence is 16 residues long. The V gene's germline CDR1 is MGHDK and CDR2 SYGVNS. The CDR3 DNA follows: TGTGCCAGCAGTGCCCCGGACAGGGTCACCTACAATGAGCAGTTCTTC. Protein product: CASSAPDRVTYNEQFF.

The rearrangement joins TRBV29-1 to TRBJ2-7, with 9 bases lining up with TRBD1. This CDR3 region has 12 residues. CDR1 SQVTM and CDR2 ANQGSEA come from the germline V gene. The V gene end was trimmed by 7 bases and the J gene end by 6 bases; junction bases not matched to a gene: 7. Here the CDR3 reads CSDRDRAGEQYF. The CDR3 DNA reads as TGCAGCGATCGGGACAGGGCAGGCGAGCAGTACTTC.